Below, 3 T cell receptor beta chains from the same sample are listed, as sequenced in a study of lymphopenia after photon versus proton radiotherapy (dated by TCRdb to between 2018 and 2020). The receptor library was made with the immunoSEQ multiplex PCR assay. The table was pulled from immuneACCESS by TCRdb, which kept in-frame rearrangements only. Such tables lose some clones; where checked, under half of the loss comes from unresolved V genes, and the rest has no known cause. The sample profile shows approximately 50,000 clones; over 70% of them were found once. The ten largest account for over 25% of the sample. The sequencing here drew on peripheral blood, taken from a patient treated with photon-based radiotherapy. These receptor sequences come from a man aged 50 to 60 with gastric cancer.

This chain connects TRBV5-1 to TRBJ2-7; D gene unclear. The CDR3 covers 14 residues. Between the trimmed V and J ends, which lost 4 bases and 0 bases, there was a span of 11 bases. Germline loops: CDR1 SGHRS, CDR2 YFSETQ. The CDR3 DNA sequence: TGCGCCAGCAGCGATGACGTCGGCTCCTACGAGCAGTACTTC. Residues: CASSDDVGSYEQYF.

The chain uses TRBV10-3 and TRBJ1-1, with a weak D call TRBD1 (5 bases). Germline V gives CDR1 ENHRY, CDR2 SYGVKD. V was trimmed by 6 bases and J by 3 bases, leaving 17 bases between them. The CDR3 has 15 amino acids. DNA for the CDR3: TGTGCCATCAGGAAGGCGGGGACCGGGGACACTGAAGCTTTCTTT. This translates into CAIRKAGTGDTEAFF.

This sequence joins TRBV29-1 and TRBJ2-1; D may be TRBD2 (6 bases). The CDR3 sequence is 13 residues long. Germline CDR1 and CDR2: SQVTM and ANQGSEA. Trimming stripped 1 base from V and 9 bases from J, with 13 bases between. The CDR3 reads CSVEAGAQGEQFF. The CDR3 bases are TGCAGCGTTGAAGCGGGAGCCCAAGGTGAGCAGTTCTTC.